This TCR beta chain derives from a study of T-cell reconstitution after alpha-beta-depleted transplantation in children. The table lists this clonotype with many counts. The library targeted TCRbeta and was prepared with unique molecular identifiers. Via MiXCR, TCRdb re-called the PCR reads, giving one row per CDR3 protein. The sample lists about 72,000 distinct CDR3 sequences; 5.5% to 7.5% were seen once. This CDR3 comprises 13 residues. The V end was cut by 6 bases, the J end by 0 bases, with 9 bases between. The germline CDR1 and CDR2 sequences are SQVTM and ANQGSEA. The chain combines TRBV29-1 with TRBJ1-5, with D possibly TRBD1 on 5 matching bases. The starting material was PBMCs from the stem cell graft donor, obtained from the stem cell graft. The clonotype was recovered from a human donor who donated a stem cell graft to a child with acute lymphoblastic leukemia. The CDR3 loop reads CSVGENSNQPQHF. CDR3 nucleotides: TGCAGCGTGGGGGAAAATAGCAATCAGCCCCAGCATTTT. Full variable domain (outside the CDR3, taken from reference TRBV29-1 and TRBJ1-5): SAVISQKPSRDICQRGTSLTIQCQVDSQVTMMFWYRQQPGQSLTLIATANQGSEATYESGFVIDKFPISRPNLTFSTLTVSNMSPEDSSIYLCSVGENSNQPQHFGDGTRLSIL.